The 23 T cell receptor beta chains listed next were all sequenced from one sample in a study of blood T cell repertoires in COVID-19. Sequencing used immunoSEQ multiplex PCR; TCRdb keeps in-frame clones, though not all of them. The data show roughly 290,000 clones, over 75% seen once. The material sequenced was peripheral blood. The receptors were gathered from a woman aged 25 to 45 with COVID-19, enrolled during active disease.

The rearrangement uses TRBV12-3 or TRBV12-4 and TRBJ1-2; no reliable D call. The V gene lost 4 bases and the J gene lost 4 bases, with 7 bases spanning the gap. The CDR3 contains 12 residues. The CDR3, as DNA: TGTGCCAGCAGTTCTACAGCCTATGGCTACACCTTC. Residues: CASSSTAYGYTF.

The V call is TRBV6-6, the J call TRBJ2-7, with D perhaps matching TRBD1 (5 bases). The germline V and J ends were trimmed by 6 bases and 3 bases, with 12 bases remaining between them. The germline gives CDR1 MNHNY, CDR2 SVGAGI (reference sequence). This CDR3 region has 13 residues. CDR3 DNA: TGTGCCAGCAGCGTGGGGCTCCTCTACGAGCAGTACTTC. Protein: CASSVGLLYEQYF.

V is TRBV30 and J is TRBJ2-5; tentatively, D is TRBD2 (7 bases). Trimming pared 5 bases from V and 2 bases from J, leaving 15 bases between. The germline V gene has CDR1 GTSNPN and CDR2 SVGIG (reference sequence). This CDR3 is built from 14 residues. Here the CDR3 reads CAWGQGGGQETQYF. CDR3 in DNA: TGTGCCTGGGGGCAAGGGGGGGGACAAGAGACCCAGTACTTC.

The rearrangement uses TRBV5-4 and TRBJ2-5; tentatively, D is TRBD1 (6 bases). CDR1 and CDR2 from the germline V gene are SGHNT and YYREEE (reference sequence). This CDR3 comprises 16 residues. V dropped 0 bases and J dropped 4 bases, with 16 bases sitting between them. CDR3 nucleotides: TGTGCCAGCAGCTTGGGAGGAACAGGGTTTGGAGAGACCCAGTACTTC. As protein: CASSLGGTGFGETQYF.

This chain joins TRBV7-9 and TRBJ1-4; D uncertain. CDR1 is SEHNR and CDR2 is FQNEAQ in the germline V gene (reference sequence). The CDR3 is 14 residues long. Trimming removed 5 bases at V and 7 bases at J, with 14 bases between. The CDR3 DNA reads TGTGCCAGCAGCATGGTTGGGCGACCTGAAAAACTGTTTTTT. It is translated as CASSMVGRPEKLFF.

V and J are TRBV6-1 and TRBJ2-7; 9 bases align to TRBD2. This CDR3 has 17 amino acids. V lost 2 bases and J lost 0; bases outside the gene matches: 8. CDR1 and CDR2 from the germline V gene are MNHNS and SASEGT. CDR3 protein: CASSERIRLAVSYEQYF. The CDR3 DNA reads TGTGCCAGCAGTGAAAGGATTAGACTAGCGGTCTCCTACGAGCAGTACTTC.

The CDR3 DNA reads TGTGCCACCAGTGGGACCGGGACTAGCGGGGTAACTGAGCAGTTCTTC. Residues: CATSGTGTSGVTEQFF. The rearrangement uses TRBV24-1 and TRBJ2-1; TRBD2 agrees at 13 bases. The CDR3 sequence is 16 residues long. The germline V gene encodes CDR1 KGHDR and CDR2 SFDVKD. Losses at the gene ends were 5 bases for V and 9 bases for J; bases not matched to a gene: 9.

The V and J genes are TRBV7-3 and TRBJ2-3; 9 nucleotides match TRBD1. The CDR3 runs to 14 residues. The V gene's germline CDR1 is SGHTA and CDR2 FQGTGA. V lost 5 bases, J lost 6 bases, and 6 bases stayed unmatched. CDR3 nucleotide sequence: TGTGCCAGCAGCCCAGGACAGGGGTGGGATACGCAGTATTTT. The encoded protein is CASSPGQGWDTQYF.

This clone was observed a few times. The V gene is TRBV5-5, the J gene TRBJ1-5, with 9 positions matching TRBD1. The junction had 7 bases not matched to a gene; V was cut back by 4 bases and J by 5 bases. Germline values: CDR1 SGHKS, CDR2 YYEKEE (reference sequence). The length of the CDR3 is 15 residues. The CDR3 DNA is TGTGCCAGCAGCGACGGGACAGGGTGGGATCAGCCCCAGCATTTT. Translation: CASSDGTGWDQPQHF.

V usage is TRBV14 and J usage is TRBJ2-5, with 15 bases lining up with TRBD2. This CDR3 is 18 amino acids long. The ends lost 4 bases at V and 5 bases at J; junction bases unmatched: 11. The germline V gene encodes CDR1 SGHDN and CDR2 FVKESK. In nucleotides, the CDR3 is TGTGCCAGCAGCCTAGGACTAGCGGGAGGGGGACCCAGTGAGACCCAGTACTTC. This gives the protein CASSLGLAGGGPSETQYF.

Here the CDR3 DNA reads TGTGCCAGCAGCTTGGCCCCCTCGGTGGCCGGGGAGCTGTTTTTT. Amino acids: CASSLAPSVAGELFF. The V call is TRBV5-5, the J call TRBJ2-2; no firm D call. The germline CDR1 and CDR2 sequences are SGHKS and YYEKEE (reference sequence). The ends were cut back, 0 bases at V and 6 bases at J, with 12 bases in the middle. The length of the CDR3 is 15 residues.

The V and J genes are TRBV6-5 and TRBJ1-5; D unresolved. V gave up 6 bases and J gave up 1 base, with 13 bases separating them. The CDR3 length is 15 residues. Germline V gene sequence: CDR1 MNHEY, CDR2 SVGAGI. The CDR3 DNA reads TGTGCCAGCAGCCCGACATGGGCCAGCAATCAGCCCCAGCATTTT. It is translated as CASSPTWASNQPQHF.

This clone was seen only a few times. The chain uses TRBV7-2 and TRBJ1-2; D uncertain. The CDR3 sequence is 13 residues long. V was shortened by 1 base and J by 5 bases, with 8 bases between the two germline ends. The germline V gene has CDR1 SGHTA and CDR2 FQGNSA. The DNA of the CDR3 is TGTGCCAGCAGCTTAGTATCCAGTTATGGCTACACCTTC. It yields the protein CASSLVSSYGYTF.

This sequence joins TRBV7-9 and TRBJ2-1; the D gene is possibly TRBD2 (5 bases). From germline, CDR1 is SEHNR and CDR2 FQNEAQ (reference sequence). V gave up 1 base and J gave up 2 bases, with 6 bases separating them. The CDR3 runs to 14 residues. The CDR3 nucleotides are TGTGCCAGCAGCTTAGGGACTCCCTACAATGAGCAGTTCTTC. This sequence encodes CASSLGTPYNEQFF. The whole variable domain, filled in from reference TRBV7-9 and TRBJ2-1, reads DTGVSQNPRHKITKRGQNVTFRCDPISEHNRLYWYRQTLGQGPEFLTYFQNEAQLEKSRLLSDRFSAERPKGSFSTLEIQRTEQGDSAMYLCASSLGTPYNEQFFGPGTRLTVL.

The chain combines TRBV10-1 with TRBJ1-1; D gene ambiguous. This CDR3 is built from 13 residues. The germline V gene encodes CDR1 WNHNN and CDR2 SYGVQD (reference sequence). Trimming pared 5 bases from V and 1 base from J, leaving 8 bases between. CDR3 sequence: CASSTRENTEAFF. The CDR3 coding sequence is TGCGCCAGCAGTACGCGGGAGAACACTGAAGCTTTCTTT.

Note on this clone: Relative to the germline gene, one junction end is altered; a read error may explain this. The J gene is TRBJ2-7, the V gene TRBV6-5; 12 bases line up with TRBD1. CDR1 MNHEY and CDR2 SVGAGI come from the germline V gene. This CDR3 contains 16 residues. The CDR3 is CASTYNPGQGARKQYF. The CDR3 DNA reads as TGTGCCAGCACTTACAATCCGGGACAGGGGGCGCGTAAGCAGTACTTC.

The count of this clone is one. The V and J genes are TRBV5-4 and TRBJ2-1; TRBD1 matches 9 bases. V lost 3 bases, J lost 6 bases, and 7 bases stayed unmatched. Germline CDR1 SGHNT, CDR2 YYREEE (reference sequence). The CDR3 is made up of 15 amino acids. CDR3 coding DNA: TGTGCCAGCAGCTCACGGGACAGGGTGAGCAATGAGCAGTTCTTC. Amino acids: CASSSRDRVSNEQFF.

This clone was seen only once. The chain uses TRBV11-2 and TRBJ2-1; TRBD2 matches 9 bases. CDR3 length: 17 amino acids. The J segment lost 5 bases and the V segment lost 1 base, leaving 9 bases of the junction unmatched. CDR1 and CDR2 from the germline V gene are SGHAT and FQNNGV. The DNA of the CDR3 is TGTGCCAGCAGCTTAGGGGTGCGGGAGGGGTCAAACAATGAGCAGTTCTTC. Translating it yields CASSLGVREGSNNEQFF.

This chain joins TRBV30 and TRBJ1-1; 10 bases align to TRBD1. The CDR3 spans 14 residues. Germline V lookup: CDR1 GTSNPN, CDR2 SVGIG (reference sequence). V lost 6 bases to trimming and J lost 4 bases; unmatched junction nucleotides: 8. The CDR3 loop is CACDRGLGGTEAFF. In nucleotides, the CDR3 is TGTGCCTGCGACAGGGGGCTCGGAGGCACTGAAGCTTTCTTT.

This sequence joins TRBV28 and TRBJ1-2; D ambiguous. Looked up from germline, CDR1 is MDHEN and CDR2 is SYDVKM. Between the trimmed V and J ends, which lost 3 bases and 1 base, there was a span of 9 bases. This CDR3 has 14 residues. The CDR3 loop is CASSFRRDNYGYTF. As DNA, the CDR3 is TGTGCCAGCAGTTTTCGACGGGATAACTATGGCTACACCTTC.

The V gene is TRBV2, the J gene TRBJ1-1, with D uncertain. The CDR3 has 14 amino acids. The V gene lost 6 bases and the J gene lost 1 base, with 12 bases spanning the gap. The V gene's germline CDR1 is SNHLY and CDR2 FYNNEI. CDR3 DNA sequence: TGTGCCAGCAGGCAGCGGGGTGGGAACACTGAAGCTTTCTTT. Amino acid sequence: CASRQRGGNTEAFF.

The chain is built from TRBV28 and TRBJ2-5; the D gene is possibly TRBD2 (5 bases). CDR1 and CDR2 from the germline V gene are MDHEN and SYDVKM. The CDR3 covers 15 residues. The V and J ends lost 3 bases and 0 bases respectively, with 11 bases between them. The CDR3 region has the DNA TGTGCCAGCAGTTTGGCCGGGGAGTACCAAGAGACCCAGTACTTC. Amino acid sequence: CASSLAGEYQETQYF. The variable domain in full, with the rest retrieved from reference TRBV28 and TRBJ2-5, is DVKVTQSSRYLVKRTGEKVFLECVQDMDHENMFWYRQDPGLGLRLIYFSYDVKMKEKGDIPEGYSVSREKKERFSLILESASTNQTSMYLCASSLAGEYQETQYFGPGTRLLVL.

The chain carries TRBV27 and TRBJ1-1, with 8 bases matching TRBD1. CDR1 and CDR2 (germline): MNHEY, SMNVEV (reference sequence). The V and J ends lost 2 bases and 11 bases, in that order; junction bases with no gene match: 7. The CDR3 has 13 amino acids. This CDR3 reads CASSLGTGSSAFF. In DNA, the CDR3 is TGTGCCAGCAGTTTAGGGACAGGCTCTTCGGCTTTCTTT.